Listed below are T cell receptor beta chains from one sample, sequenced in a study of molecular identifiers for immune sequencing clone quantification. TCRdb re-called the PCR reads through MiXCR, storing one row per CDR3 protein. The table lists over 600,000 distinct CDR3 sequences, approximately 20% of them singletons. Sequenced input: naive CD8+ T cells from blood, with Jurkat cell RNA spiked in. The receptors originated from a human donor in good health. Some libraries in this study had Jurkat cell RNA spiked in. CDR3s leave out the opening cysteine and the closing phenylalanine or tryptophan.

v_call,j_call,cdr3_aa
TRBV28,TRBJ2-5,ASSFEDRGGGSDQETQY
TRBV7-9,TRBJ1-6,ASSLFRVGGGQPNSPLH
TRBV6-2/TRBV6-3,TRBJ2-1,ASSYTRDSVHNEQF
TRBV6-5,TRBJ1-5,ASRPQGWYGEPQH
TRBV3-1,TRBJ2-7,ASSPTGWEQY
TRBV10-1,TRBJ2-1,ASLTSRSYNEQF
TRBV18,TRBJ1-1,ASSPATTEAF
TRBV12-3/TRBV12-4,TRBJ2-3,ASSLVRETDTQY
TRBV19,TRBJ2-1,ASSIWGGGGYEQL
TRBV29-1,TRBJ2-7,SVEGSGMYEQY
TRBV28,TRBJ2-5,VSSPIPALAGVETQY
TRBV27,TRBJ1-5,ASSFGRGPQPQH